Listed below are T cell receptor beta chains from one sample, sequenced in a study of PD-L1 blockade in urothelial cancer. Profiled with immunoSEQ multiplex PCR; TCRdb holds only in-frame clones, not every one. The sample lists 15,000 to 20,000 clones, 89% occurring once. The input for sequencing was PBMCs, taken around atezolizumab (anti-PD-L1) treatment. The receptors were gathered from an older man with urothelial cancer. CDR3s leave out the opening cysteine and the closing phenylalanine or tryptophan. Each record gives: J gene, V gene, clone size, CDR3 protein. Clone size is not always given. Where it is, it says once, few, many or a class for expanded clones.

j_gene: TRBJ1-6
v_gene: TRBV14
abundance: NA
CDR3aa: ASSRRQAENSPLH

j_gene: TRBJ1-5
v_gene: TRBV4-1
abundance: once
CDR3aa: ASSQNYVSYSNQPQH

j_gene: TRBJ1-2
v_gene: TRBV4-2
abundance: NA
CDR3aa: ASSQPGARYGYT

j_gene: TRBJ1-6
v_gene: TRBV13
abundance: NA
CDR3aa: ASSDETQGYNSPLH

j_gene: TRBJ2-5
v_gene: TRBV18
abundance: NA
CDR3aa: ATMQAGVQETQY

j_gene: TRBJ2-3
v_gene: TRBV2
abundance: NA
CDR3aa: ASRGDSRTDTQY

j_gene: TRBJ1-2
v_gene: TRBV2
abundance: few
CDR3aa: ASRGQAYGYT

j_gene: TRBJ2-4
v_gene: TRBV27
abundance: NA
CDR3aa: ASSSTRGSSAKNIQY

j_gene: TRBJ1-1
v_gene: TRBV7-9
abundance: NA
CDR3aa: ASSLDTKNTEAF

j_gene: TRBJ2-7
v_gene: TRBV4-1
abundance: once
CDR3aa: ASSRDSSYEQY

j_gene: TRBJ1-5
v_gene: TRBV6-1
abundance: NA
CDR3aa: ASSEAGGGNQPQH

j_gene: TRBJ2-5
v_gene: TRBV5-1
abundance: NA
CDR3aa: ASSLPGGKETQY

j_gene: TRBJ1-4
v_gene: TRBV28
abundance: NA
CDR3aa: ASRSGTGVNEKLF

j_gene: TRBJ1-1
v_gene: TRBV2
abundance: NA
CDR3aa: ATRLVDLGTEAF

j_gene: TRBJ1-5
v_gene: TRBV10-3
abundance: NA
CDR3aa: AIRGTSNQPQH

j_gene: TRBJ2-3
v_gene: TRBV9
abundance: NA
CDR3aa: ASSGGASGTDTQY

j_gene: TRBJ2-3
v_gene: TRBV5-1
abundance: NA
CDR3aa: ASSPPRLEDTQY

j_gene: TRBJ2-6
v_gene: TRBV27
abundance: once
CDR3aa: ASRLQFAGANVLT

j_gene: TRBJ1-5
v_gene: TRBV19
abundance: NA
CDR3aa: ASSISGNSNQPQH

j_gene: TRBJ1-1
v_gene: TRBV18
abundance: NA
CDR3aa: ASSLRGWSTEAF

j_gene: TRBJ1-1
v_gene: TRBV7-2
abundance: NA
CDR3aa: ASSLEGTVGF

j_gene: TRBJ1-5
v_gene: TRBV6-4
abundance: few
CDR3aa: ASSATSNNQPQH

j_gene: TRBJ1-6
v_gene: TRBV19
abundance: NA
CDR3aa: ASSPPGHRNSPLH

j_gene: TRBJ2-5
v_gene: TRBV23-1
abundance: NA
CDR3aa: ASSLDRIQETQY

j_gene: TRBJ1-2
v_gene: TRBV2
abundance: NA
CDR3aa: ASSFGGGYT

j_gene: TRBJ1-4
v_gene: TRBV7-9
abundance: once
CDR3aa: ASSPTATNEKLF